This TCR beta chain is drawn from a study of OX40 agonist ivuxolimab in advanced cancers. Study-level information: Ivuxolimab is an agonistic anti-OX40 (CD134) antibody, and patients were treated with it. Intravenous ivuxolimab at 0.01 to 10 mg/kg was given to patients every 2 weeks.

About this clone itself: What it binds is not known.

Libraries were prepared by immunoSEQ multiplex PCR; TCRdb keeps only in-frame clonotypes and omits some of them. The sample contains some 39,000 clones, around 87% of which appear only once. Study findings and constraints: Among the nonresponders, some also had low normalized T-cell clonal expansion. Among the lowest peripheral clonal expansion occurred in 0.1-3.0 mg/kg partial responders.

The CDR3 consists of 13 residues. Per germline, CDR1 MGHRA and CDR2 YSYEKL. The ends were cut back, 0 bases at V and 2 bases at J, with 4 bases in the middle. The source is an adult with an advanced solid tumor such as melanoma, head and neck, liver or kidney cancer. The sample in question was CD4+ or CD8+ T cells sorted from blood, obtained in a trial of the OX40 agonist ivuxolimab. The genes are TRBV4-1 and TRBJ1-2; D call uncertain. The CDR3 DNA is TGCGCCAGCAGCCAAGAATTAAACTATGGCTACACCTTC. Its protein is CASSQELNYGYTF.